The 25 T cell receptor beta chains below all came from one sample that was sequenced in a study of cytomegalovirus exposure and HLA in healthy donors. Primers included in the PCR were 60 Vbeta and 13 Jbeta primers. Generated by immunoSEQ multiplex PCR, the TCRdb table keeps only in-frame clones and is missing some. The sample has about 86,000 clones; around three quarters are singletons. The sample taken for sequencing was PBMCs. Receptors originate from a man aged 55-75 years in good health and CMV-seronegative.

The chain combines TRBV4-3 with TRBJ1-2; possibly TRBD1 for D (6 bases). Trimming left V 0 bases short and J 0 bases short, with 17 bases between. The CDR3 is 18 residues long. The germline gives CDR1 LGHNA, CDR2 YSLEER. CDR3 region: CASSQDWIPGDANYGYTF. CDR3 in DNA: TGCGCCAGCAGCCAAGACTGGATCCCAGGGGATGCTAACTATGGCTACACCTTC.

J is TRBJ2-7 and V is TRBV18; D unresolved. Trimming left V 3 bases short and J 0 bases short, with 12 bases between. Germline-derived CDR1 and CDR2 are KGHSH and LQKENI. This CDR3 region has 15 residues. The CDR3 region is CASSPQDTGSYEQYF. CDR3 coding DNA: TGTGCCAGCTCACCCCAAGACACCGGCTCCTACGAGCAGTACTTC.

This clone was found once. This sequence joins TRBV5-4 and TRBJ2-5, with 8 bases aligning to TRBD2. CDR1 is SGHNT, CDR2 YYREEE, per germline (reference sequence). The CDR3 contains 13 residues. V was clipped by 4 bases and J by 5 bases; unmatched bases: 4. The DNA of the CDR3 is TGTGCCAGCAGCGAGCGGGGGACGGAGACCCAGTACTTC. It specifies CASSERGTETQYF.

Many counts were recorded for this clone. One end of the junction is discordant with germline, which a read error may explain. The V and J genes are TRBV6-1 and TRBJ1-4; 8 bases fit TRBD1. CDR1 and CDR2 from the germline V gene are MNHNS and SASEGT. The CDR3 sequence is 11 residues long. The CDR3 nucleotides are TGTGCCAGCAGTGACCGTCGGGACAGGAGTTTT. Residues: CASSDRRDRSF.

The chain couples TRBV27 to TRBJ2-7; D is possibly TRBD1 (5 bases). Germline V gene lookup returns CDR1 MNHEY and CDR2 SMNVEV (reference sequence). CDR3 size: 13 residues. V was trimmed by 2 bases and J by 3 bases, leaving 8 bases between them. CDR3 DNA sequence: TGTGCCAGCAGTTTAAATCAGGGCTACGAGCAGTACTTC. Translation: CASSLNQGYEQYF.

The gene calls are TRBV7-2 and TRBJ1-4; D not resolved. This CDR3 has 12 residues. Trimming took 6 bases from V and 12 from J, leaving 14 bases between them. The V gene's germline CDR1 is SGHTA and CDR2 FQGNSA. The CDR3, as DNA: TGTGCCAGCAGGTTCGAGGGAAAGCAACTGTTTTTT. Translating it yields CASRFEGKQLFF.

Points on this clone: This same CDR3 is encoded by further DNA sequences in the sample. The CDR3 sequence: CASSWTGGTEAFF. The CDR3 nucleotides are TGTGCCAGCAGTTGGACAGGGGGCACTGAAGCTTTCTTT. The chain uses TRBV27 and TRBJ1-1; 10 bases agree with TRBD1. The CDR3 covers 13 residues. The V segment lost 4 bases and the J segment 4 bases; nucleotides outside the gene matches: 0. Germline V lookup: CDR1 MNHEY, CDR2 SMNVEV (reference sequence).

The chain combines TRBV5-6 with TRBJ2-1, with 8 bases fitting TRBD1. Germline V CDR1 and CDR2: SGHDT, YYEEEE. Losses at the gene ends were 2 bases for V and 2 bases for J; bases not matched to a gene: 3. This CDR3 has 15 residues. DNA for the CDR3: TGTGCCAGCAGCTTCACGGGACAGGCCTACAATGAGCAGTTCTTC. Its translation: CASSFTGQAYNEQFF.

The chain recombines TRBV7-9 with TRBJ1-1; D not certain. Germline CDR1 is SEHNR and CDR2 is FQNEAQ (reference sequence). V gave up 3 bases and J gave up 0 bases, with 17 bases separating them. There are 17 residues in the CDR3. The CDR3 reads CASSFYRDTPLNTEAFF. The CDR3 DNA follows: TGTGCCAGCAGCTTCTACCGAGACACTCCCCTGAACACTGAAGCTTTCTTT.

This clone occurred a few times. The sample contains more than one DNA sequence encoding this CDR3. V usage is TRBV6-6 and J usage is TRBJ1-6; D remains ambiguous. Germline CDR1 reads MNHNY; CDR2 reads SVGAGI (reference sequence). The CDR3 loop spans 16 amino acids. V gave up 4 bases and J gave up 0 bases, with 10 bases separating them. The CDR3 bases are TGTGCCAGCAGTTCAAGAGAAAGCTCCTATAATTCACCCCTCCACTTT. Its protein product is CASSSRESSYNSPLHF.

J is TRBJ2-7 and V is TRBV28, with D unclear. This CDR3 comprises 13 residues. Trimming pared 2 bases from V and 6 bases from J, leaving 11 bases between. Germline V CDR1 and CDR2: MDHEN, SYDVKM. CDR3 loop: CASSLIPPREQYF. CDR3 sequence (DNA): TGTGCCAGCAGTTTAATCCCCCCTCGCGAGCAGTACTTC.

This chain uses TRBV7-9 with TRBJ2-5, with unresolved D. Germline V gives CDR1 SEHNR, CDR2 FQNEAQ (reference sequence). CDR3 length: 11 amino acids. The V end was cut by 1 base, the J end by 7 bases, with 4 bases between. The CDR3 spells CASSLERTQYF. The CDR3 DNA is TGTGCCAGCAGCTTAGAGCGGACCCAGTACTTC.

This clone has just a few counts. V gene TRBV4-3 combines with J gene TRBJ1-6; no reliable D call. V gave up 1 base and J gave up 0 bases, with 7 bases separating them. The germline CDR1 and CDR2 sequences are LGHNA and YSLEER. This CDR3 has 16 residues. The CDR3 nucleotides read TGCGCCAGCAGCCAAGGCGGTAGCTCCTATAATTCACCCCTCCACTTT. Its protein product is CASSQGGSSYNSPLHF.

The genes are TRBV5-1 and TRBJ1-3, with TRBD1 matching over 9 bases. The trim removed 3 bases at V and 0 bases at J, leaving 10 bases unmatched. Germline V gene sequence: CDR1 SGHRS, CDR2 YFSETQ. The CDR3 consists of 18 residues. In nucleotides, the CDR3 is TGCGCCAGCAGCTCTGCCGGGACAGGGCCCGGCTCTGGAAACACCATATATTTT. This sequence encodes CASSSAGTGPGSGNTIYF.

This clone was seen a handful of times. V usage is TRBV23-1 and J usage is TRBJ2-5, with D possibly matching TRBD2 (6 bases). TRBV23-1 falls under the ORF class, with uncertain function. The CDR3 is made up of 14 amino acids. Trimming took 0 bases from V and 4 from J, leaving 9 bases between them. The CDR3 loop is CASSQSGRRETQYF. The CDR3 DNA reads TGCGCCAGCAGTCAATCAGGGAGGCGAGAGACCCAGTACTTC.

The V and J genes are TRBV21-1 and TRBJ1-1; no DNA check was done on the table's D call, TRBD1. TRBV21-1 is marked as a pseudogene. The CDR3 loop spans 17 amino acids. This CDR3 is CASSKMGTIPGDPQAFF. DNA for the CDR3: TGTGCCAGCAGCAAAATGGGGACAATCCCTGGTGATCCTCAAGCTTTCTTT.

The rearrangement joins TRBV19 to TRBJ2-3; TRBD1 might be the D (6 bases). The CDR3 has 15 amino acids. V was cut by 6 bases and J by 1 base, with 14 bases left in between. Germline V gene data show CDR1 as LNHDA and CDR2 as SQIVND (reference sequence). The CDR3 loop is CASRPQGPGTDTQYF. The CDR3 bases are TGTGCCAGTAGACCACAGGGCCCAGGCACAGATACGCAGTATTTT.

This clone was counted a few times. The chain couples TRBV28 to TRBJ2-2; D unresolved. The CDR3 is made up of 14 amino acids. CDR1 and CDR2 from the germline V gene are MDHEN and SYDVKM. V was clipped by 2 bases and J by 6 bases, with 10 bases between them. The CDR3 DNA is TGTGCCAGCAGTTTACTCCTACAGCCCGGGGAGCTGTTTTTT. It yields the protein CASSLLLQPGELFF.

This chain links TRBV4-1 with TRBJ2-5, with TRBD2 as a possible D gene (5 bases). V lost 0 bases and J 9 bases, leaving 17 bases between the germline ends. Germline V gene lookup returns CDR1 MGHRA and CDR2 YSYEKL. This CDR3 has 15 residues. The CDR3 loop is CASSQEEALFWPQYF. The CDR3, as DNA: TGCGCCAGCAGCCAAGAGGAGGCGCTTTTCTGGCCCCAGTACTTC.

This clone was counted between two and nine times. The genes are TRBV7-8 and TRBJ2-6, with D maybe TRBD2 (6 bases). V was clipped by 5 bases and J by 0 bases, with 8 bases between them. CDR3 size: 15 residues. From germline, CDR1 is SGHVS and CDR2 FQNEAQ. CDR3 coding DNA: TGTGCCAGCAGCCGGAGGGGCTCTGGGGCCAACGTCCTGACTTTC. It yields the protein CASSRRGSGANVLTF.

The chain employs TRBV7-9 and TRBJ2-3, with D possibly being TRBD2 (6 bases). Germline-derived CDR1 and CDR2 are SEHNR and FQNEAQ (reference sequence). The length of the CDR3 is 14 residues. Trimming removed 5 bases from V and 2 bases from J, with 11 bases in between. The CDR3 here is CASSPGTSTDTQYF. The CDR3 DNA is TGTGCCAGCAGCCCAGGGACTTCCACAGATACGCAGTATTTT.

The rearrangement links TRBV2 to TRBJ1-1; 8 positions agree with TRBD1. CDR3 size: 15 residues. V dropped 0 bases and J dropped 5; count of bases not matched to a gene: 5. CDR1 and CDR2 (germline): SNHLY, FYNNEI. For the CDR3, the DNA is TGTGCCAGCAGTGAAGCCGGGACAGGCATTACTGAAGCTTTCTTT. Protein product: CASSEAGTGITEAFF.

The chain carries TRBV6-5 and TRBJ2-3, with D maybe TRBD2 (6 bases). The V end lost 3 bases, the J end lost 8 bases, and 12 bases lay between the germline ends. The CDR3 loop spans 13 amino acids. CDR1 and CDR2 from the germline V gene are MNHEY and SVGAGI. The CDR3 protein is CASSYFGGGTQYF. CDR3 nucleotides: TGTGCCAGCAGTTATTTTGGGGGAGGTACGCAGTATTTT.

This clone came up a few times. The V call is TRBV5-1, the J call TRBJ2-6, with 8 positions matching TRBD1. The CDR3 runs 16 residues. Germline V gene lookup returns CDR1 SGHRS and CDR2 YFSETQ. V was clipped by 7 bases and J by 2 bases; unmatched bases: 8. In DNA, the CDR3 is TGCGCCAGCGCCATAGCAGGGGGCGCTGGGGCCAACGTCCTGACTTTC. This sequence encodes CASAIAGGAGANVLTF.

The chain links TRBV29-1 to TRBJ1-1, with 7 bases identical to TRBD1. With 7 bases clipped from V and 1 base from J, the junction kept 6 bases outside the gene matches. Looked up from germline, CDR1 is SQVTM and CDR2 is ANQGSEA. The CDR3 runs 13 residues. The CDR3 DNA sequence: TGCAGCGCCATGGGACAGCGGAACACTGAAGCTTTCTTT. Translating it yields CSAMGQRNTEAFF.